This TCR beta chain was sequenced in a study of T cell responses to AZD1222 COVID-19 vaccine. Study-wide findings and caveats: At 160-218 and 743-854, vaccine-associated CD4 TCRs were dominant, and they spanned spike.

Repertoires were generated with immunoSEQ multiplex PCR, while TCRdb's copy carries only in-frame clones and drops some. In the table there are approximately 67,000 clones, about nine tenths of which are singletons. This CDR3 spans 16 amino acids. Trimming took 5 bases from V and 1 from J, leaving 16 bases between them. Looked up from germline, CDR1 is LNHDA and CDR2 is SQIVND (reference sequence). Worth noting for this clone: Its cognate antigen is unknown.

J is TRBJ2-3 and V is TRBV19; a possible D gene is TRBD1 (6 bases). The source is an adult in good health. Source: peripheral blood, taken on day 0 of AZD1222 vaccination. The CDR3, as DNA: TGTGCCAGTAGTGCGACCCTCAGGGGCGGCACAGATACGCAGTATTTT. This translates into CASSATLRGGTDTQYF.